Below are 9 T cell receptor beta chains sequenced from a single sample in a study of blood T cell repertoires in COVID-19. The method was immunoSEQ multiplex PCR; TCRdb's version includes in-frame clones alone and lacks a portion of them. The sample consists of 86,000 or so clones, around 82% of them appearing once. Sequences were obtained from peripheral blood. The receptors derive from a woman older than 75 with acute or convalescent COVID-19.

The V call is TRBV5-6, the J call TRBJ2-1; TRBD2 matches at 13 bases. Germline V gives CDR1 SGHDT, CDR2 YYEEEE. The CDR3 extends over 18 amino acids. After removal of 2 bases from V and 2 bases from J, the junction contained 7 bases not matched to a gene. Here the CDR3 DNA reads TGTGCCAGCAGCTTCCGACTAGCGGGGGGACCTACCTACAATGAGCAGTTCTTC. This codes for CASSFRLAGGPTYNEQFF.

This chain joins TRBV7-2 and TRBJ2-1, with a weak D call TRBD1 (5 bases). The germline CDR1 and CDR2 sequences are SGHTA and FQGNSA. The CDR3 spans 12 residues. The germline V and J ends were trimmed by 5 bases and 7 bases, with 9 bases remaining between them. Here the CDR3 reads CASSPTENEQFF. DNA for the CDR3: TGTGCCAGCAGCCCGACAGAAAATGAGCAGTTCTTC. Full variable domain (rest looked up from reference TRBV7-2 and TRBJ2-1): GAGVSQSPSNKVTEKGKDVELRCDPISGHTALYWYRQSLGQGLEFLIYFQGNSAPDKSGLPSDRFSAERTGGSVSTLTIQRTQQEDSAVYLCASSPTENEQFFGPGTRLTVL.

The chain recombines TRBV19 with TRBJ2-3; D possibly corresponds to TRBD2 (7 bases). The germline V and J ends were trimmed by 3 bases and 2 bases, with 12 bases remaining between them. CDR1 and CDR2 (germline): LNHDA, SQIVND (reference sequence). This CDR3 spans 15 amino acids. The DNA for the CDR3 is TGTGCCAGTAGTATCGGGGGGCGTAACACAGATACGCAGTATTTT. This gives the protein CASSIGGRNTDTQYF.

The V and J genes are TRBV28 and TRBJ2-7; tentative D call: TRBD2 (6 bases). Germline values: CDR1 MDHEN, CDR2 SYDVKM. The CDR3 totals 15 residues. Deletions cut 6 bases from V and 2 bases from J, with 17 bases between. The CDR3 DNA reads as TGTGCCAGCAGCCCGGGGCGGGGTTACCCCTACGAGCAGTACTTC. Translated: CASSPGRGYPYEQYF. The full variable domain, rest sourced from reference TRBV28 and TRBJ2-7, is DVKVTQSSRYLVKRTGEKVFLECVQDMDHENMFWYRQDPGLGLRLIYFSYDVKMKEKGDIPEGYSVSREKKERFSLILESASTNQTSMYLCASSPGRGYPYEQYFGPGTRLTVT.

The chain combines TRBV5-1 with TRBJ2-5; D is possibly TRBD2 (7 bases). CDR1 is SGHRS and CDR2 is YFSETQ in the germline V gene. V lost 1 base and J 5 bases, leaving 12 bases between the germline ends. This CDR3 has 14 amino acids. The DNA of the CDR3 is TGCGCCAGCAGCTTGACGGGGGGCCGCGAGACCCAGTACTTC. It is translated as CASSLTGGRETQYF.

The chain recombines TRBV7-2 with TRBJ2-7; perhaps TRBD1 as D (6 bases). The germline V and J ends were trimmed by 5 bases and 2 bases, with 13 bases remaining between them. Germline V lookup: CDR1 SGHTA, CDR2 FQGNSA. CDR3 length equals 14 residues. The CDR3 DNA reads TGTGCCAGCAGCCCGGTAGGGGGACCCTACGAGCAGTACTTC. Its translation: CASSPVGGPYEQYF. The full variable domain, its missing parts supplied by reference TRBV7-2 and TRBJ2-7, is GAGVSQSPSNKVTEKGKDVELRCDPISGHTALYWYRQSLGQGLEFLIYFQGNSAPDKSGLPSDRFSAERTGGSVSTLTIQRTQQEDSAVYLCASSPVGGPYEQYFGPGTRLTVT.

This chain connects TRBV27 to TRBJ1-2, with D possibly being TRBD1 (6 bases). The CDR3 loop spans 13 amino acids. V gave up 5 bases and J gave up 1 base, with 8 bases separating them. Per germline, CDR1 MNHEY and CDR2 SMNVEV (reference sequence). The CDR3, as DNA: TGTGCCAGCAGTAACAGGGTTAACTATGGCTACACCTTC. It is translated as CASSNRVNYGYTF.

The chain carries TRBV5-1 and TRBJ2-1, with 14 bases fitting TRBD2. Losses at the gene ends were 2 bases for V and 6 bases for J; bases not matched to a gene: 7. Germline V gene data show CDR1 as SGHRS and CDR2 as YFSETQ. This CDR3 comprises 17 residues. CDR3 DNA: TGCGCCAGCAGCTTAGGGGGACTAGCGGGAGTAGTCAATGAGCAGTTCTTC. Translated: CASSLGGLAGVVNEQFF.

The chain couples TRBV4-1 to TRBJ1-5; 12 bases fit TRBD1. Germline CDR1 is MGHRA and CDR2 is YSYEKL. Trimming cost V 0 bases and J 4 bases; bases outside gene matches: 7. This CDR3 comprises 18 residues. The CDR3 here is CASSQDWGQGARNQPQHF. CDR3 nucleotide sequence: TGCGCCAGCAGCCAAGATTGGGGACAGGGGGCCCGAAATCAGCCCCAGCATTTT.